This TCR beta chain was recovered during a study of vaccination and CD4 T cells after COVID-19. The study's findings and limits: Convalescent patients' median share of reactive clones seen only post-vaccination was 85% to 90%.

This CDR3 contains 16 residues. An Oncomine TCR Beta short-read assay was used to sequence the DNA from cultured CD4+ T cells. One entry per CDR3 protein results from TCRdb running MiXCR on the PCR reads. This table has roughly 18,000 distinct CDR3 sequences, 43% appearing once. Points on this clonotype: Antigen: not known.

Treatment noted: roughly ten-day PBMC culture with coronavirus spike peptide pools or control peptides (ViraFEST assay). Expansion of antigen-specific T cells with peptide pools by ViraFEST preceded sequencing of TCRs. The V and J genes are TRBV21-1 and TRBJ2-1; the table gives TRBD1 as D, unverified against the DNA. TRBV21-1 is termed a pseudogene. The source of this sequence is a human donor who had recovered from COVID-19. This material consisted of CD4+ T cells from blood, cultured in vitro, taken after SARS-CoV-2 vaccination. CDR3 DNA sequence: TGTGCCAGCACCGACAAGGGGGGACAGGGGCTGAATGAGCAGTTCTTC. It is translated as CASTDKGGQGLNEQFF.